These T cell receptor beta chains were read from a single sample in a study of T cells in Graves' hyperthyroidism and ophthalmopathy. TCRdb redid the calling of the multiplex PCR reads with MiXCR, one entry per CDR3 protein. The sample yields about 690,000 distinct CDR3 sequences, approximately 15% seen once. The material sequenced was blood. The receptors here all came from a man over 45 with Graves' hyperthyroidism. The CDR3 runs from the conserved cysteine through the conserved F or W. D genes are given only for firm matches. Clone size appears in some rows only: once, few, many, or a class for an expanded clone.

>TRBJ2-3|TRBV5-1|15|.|TRBD2
TGCGCCAGCAGCTTGGGAGGGACTAGTGCAGATACGCAGTATTTT
CASSLGGTSADTQYF
>TRBJ1-6|TRBV28|11|few|.
TGTGCCGGCAGCTTATTTTCACCCCTCCACTTT
CAGSLFSPLHF
>TRBJ1-1|TRBV5-1|12|.|.
TGCGCCAGCAGCTTGGCCGGACCCGAAGCTTTCTTT
CASSLAGPEAFF
>TRBJ2-1|TRBV27|18|many|TRBD1
TGTGCCAGCAGTTTATCGAATGGTGGGACAGGGGCAAGCAATGAGCAGTTCTTC
CASSLSNGGTGASNEQFF
>TRBJ2-5|TRBV27|16|few|.
TGTGCCAGCAGTTCAAGACACGATGGGGCGAGGGAGACCCAGTACTTC
CASSSRHDGARETQYF
>TRBJ2-2|TRBV11-2|13|.|.
TGTGCCAGCAGCTTAACGGATGGCGGGGAGCTGTTTTTT
CASSLTDGGELFF
>TRBJ1-1|TRBV3-1|16|many|.
TGTGCCAGCAGCCAAGACCTCATCAGGGGATGGACTGAAGCTTTCTTT
CASSQDLIRGWTEAFF
>TRBJ2-1|TRBV6-2/TRBV6-3|14|.|.
TGTGCCAGCAGCAGCACCGGGGCCCACAATGAGCAGTTCTTC
CASSSTGAHNEQFF
>TRBJ2-3|TRBV28|15|few|.
TGTGCCAGCAGCCTTTTGCGTCCCTCCACAGATACGCAGTATTTT
CASSLLRPSTDTQYF
>TRBJ2-3|TRBV6-2/TRBV6-3|12|.|.
TGTGCCACCTCTCCGGGCACAGATACGCAGTATTTT
CATSPGTDTQYF
>TRBJ2-3|TRBV2|15|.|.
TGTGCCAGCAGCCGTGGGGCGAGAGGCACAGATACGCAGTATTTT
CASSRGARGTDTQYF
>TRBJ1-1|TRBV5-1|16|few|.
TGCGCCAGCAGCTTGTCGACAGGAGCTATGAACACTGAAGCTTTCTTT
CASSLSTGAMNTEAFF
>TRBJ1-2|TRBV5-5|16|many|.
TGTGCCAGCAGCTCGCCGTATGAACACGACAACTATGGCTACACCTTC
CASSSPYEHDNYGYTF
>TRBJ2-1|TRBV28|17|.|.
TGTGCCAGCAGTAGTTCCAGGGGGACTAACCGGTACAATGAGCAGTTCTTC
CASSSSRGTNRYNEQFF
>TRBJ2-1|TRBV19|16|.|TRBD1
TGTGCCAGTAGTATTCGGACAGGGTGGAGGTACAATGAGCAGTTCTTC
CASSIRTGWRYNEQFF
>TRBJ1-5|TRBV28|12|.|.
TGTGCCAGCACCGTGAGCAATCAGCCCCAGCATTTT
CASTVSNQPQHF
>TRBJ2-5|TRBV5-1|15|many|.
TGCGCCAGCAGCTGGGACGGCGGACGCCAAGAGACCCAGTACTTC
CASSWDGGRQETQYF
>TRBJ2-2|TRBV14|14|many|.
TGTGCCAGCAGTCACTATGTTAACACCGGGGAGCTGTTTTTT
CASSHYVNTGELFF
>TRBJ2-3|TRBV27|13|many|.
TGTGCCAGCAGTTTTGGGGTGAGAGATACGCAGTATTTT
CASSFGVRDTQYF
>TRBJ2-7|TRBV2|13|many|.
TGTGCCAGCTCCCGACAAGCCTCCTACGAGCAGTACTTC
CASSRQASYEQYF
>TRBJ1-2|TRBV10-3|16|many|.
TGTGCCATCAGTGAGTCGAGTCACAGGGCCTTCTATGGCTACACCTTC
CAISESSHRAFYGYTF
>TRBJ2-5|TRBV3-1|14|.|TRBD2
TGTGCCAGCAGCCAGCGGGAGATCCAAGAGACCCGGTACTTC
CASSQREIQETRYF
>TRBJ1-1|TRBV7-9|15|many|.
TGTGCCAGCAGCTTAGGACAAGGAGTCGTTACTGAAGCTTTCTTT
CASSLGQGVVTEAFF
>TRBJ2-2|TRBV28|15|.|.
TGTGCCAGCACCCCCGGGGGCGGAGGCACCGGGGAGCTGTTTTTT
CASTPGGGGTGELFF
>TRBJ1-1|TRBV30|12|few|.
TGTGCTTTTGACAGCCAGGTCTCTGAAGCTTTCTTT
CAFDSQVSEAFF
>TRBJ2-1|TRBV5-1|16|few|TRBD2
TGCGCCAGCAGCTTTATTTGGACTAGCGGAAACAATGAGCAGTTCTTC
CASSFIWTSGNNEQFF
>TRBJ2-7|TRBV20-1|14|many|.
TGCAGTGCTAGAGTGTCATCAGGAACCTACGAGCAGTACTTC
CSARVSSGTYEQYF
>TRBJ2-2|TRBV2|15|many|TRBD1
TGTGCCAGCACTCCGGGACAGGCGAACACCGGGGAGCTGTTTTTT
CASTPGQANTGELFF
>TRBJ2-6|TRBV28|17|few|TRBD2
TGTGCCAGCAGTATAACTAGCGGGAGGACTGGGGCCAACGTCCTGACTTTC
CASSITSGRTGANVLTF
>TRBJ2-2|TRBV7-2|13|few|.
TGTGCCAGCAGCTTGGCCGGGGGCCGGGAGCTGTTTTTT
CASSLAGGRELFF
>TRBJ2-7|TRBV19|14|few|TRBD1
TGTGCCAGTAGTAACTTACAGGGGGCCCACGAGCAGTACTTC
CASSNLQGAHEQYF
>TRBJ2-7|TRBV5-1|14|.|.
TGCGCCAGCAGCCCGTTGGGGATCGGCTACGAGCAGTACTTC
CASSPLGIGYEQYF
>TRBJ2-1|TRBV19|13|many|.
TGTGCCAGTAGGGACCTAAGCTACAATGAGCAGTTCTTC
CASRDLSYNEQFF
>TRBJ2-1|TRBV11-3|13|.|.
TGTGCCAGCAGCTCCCCGGGACTTAATGAGCAGTTCTTC
CASSSPGLNEQFF
>TRBJ2-7|TRBV4-2|15|.|TRBD1
TGTGCCAGCAGCGACGACAGGGCGACGGAGTACGAGCAGTACTTC
CASSDDRATEYEQYF
>TRBJ2-3|TRBV9|16|few|TRBD2
TGTGCCAGCAGCGTAGCTCTAGCGGGAGGCACAGATACGCAGTATTTT
CASSVALAGGTDTQYF
>TRBJ2-1|TRBV7-2|11|.|.
TGTGCCAGCAGCGAAGTGGGGAAGCAGTTCTTC
CASSEVGKQFF
>TRBJ2-7|TRBV12-3/TRBV12-4|11|.|.
TGTGCCAGCAGTTTATCAGACGAGCAGTACTTC
CASSLSDEQYF
>TRBJ2-3|TRBV4-2|15|few|.
TGTGCCAGCAGCAGTTTCCAGGACTCGGGAGATACGCAGTATTTT
CASSSFQDSGDTQYF
>TRBJ2-7|TRBV11-2|16|.|TRBD2
TGTGCCAGCAGCCCCGGGACTAGCGGGAGAAGCGACGAGCAGTACTTC
CASSPGTSGRSDEQYF
>TRBJ1-2|TRBV27|13|.|TRBD1
TGTGCCAACAGTTTAAGGACAGGGACTAGCTACACCTTC
CANSLRTGTSYTF
>TRBJ1-2|TRBV3-1|13|few|TRBD1
TGTGCCAGCAGTCGACAGGGGGCAACTGGCTACACCTTC
CASSRQGATGYTF
>TRBJ2-5|TRBV2|16|.|TRBD2
TGTGCCAGCAGTGAGGGTAGCGGGAGGGGGGAAGAGACCCAGTACTTC
CASSEGSGRGEETQYF
>TRBJ2-1|TRBV9|17|.|TRBD2
TGTGCCAGCAGCGCCTTAAGGGGCGGGAGCTCCTACAATGAGCAGTTCTTC
CASSALRGGSSYNEQFF
>TRBJ2-1|TRBV7-8|17|many|.
TGTGCCAGCAGCTTATCCAGGGCCGCGACCATCTACAATGAGCAGTTCTTC
CASSLSRAATIYNEQFF
>TRBJ2-7|TRBV12-3/TRBV12-4|14|many|TRBD2
TGTGCCAGCAGTTTGAGCGGGGCCCCTTACGAGCAGTACTTC
CASSLSGAPYEQYF
>TRBJ1-1|TRBV12-5|15|.|.
TGTGCTAGTGGTTTGGTAACCGGGCTGAGGACTGAAGCTTTCTTT
CASGLVTGLRTEAFF
>TRBJ2-5|TRBV28|15|.|.
TGTGCCAGCAGTTTATTTCCGGCCCTGGAAGAGACCCAGTACTTC
CASSLFPALEETQYF
>TRBJ2-5|TRBV20-1|14|.|.
TGCAGTGCTAGAGATCCAGACAGGAAAGAGACCCAGTACTTC
CSARDPDRKETQYF
>TRBJ1-4|TRBV6-6|13|.|.
TGTGCCAGCAGTTACGAGGGGCGCGGAAAACTGTTTTTT
CASSYEGRGKLFF
>TRBJ2-7|TRBV18|14|.|.
TGTGCCAGCTCACGCCAAGACAATACCTACGAGCAGTACTTC
CASSRQDNTYEQYF
>TRBJ1-5|TRBV10-3|14|few|TRBD1
TGTGCCAGCAGCTCCGGGACAGTGGGTAGGCCCCAGCATTTT
CASSSGTVGRPQHF
>TRBJ2-7|TRBV30|12|many|.
TGTGCCTGGAGTGTACCGGCGGGTGAGCAGTACTTC
CAWSVPAGEQYF
>TRBJ2-5|TRBV6-1|13|many|.
TGTGCCAGCAGAGAAAGACAAGCACCTACCCAGTACTTC
CASRERQAPTQYF
>TRBJ1-1|TRBV20-1|15|few|TRBD1
TGCAGTGCTAGAGCTAGACAGGGGGGGATCACTGAAGCTTTCTTT
CSARARQGGITEAFF
>TRBJ2-5|TRBV5-1|18|.|.
TGCGCCAGCAGCTCGCTCGGGGCACGAGCTAGTTCCCAAGAGACCCAGTACTTC
CASSSLGARASSQETQYF
>TRBJ2-1|TRBV14|14|many|.
TGTGCCAGCAGCCAAGATGTGGACAACATGGAGCAGTTCTTC
CASSQDVDNMEQFF
>TRBJ1-1|TRBV5-1|13|few|.
TGCGCCAGCAGCGGGGGGCCGAACACTGAAGCTTTCTTT
CASSGGPNTEAFF